A selection of T cell receptor beta chains follows, all from one sample in a study of CD8+ T cells in alopecia areata. Here immunoSEQ multiplex PCR was the method, and the copy in TCRdb shows in-frame clones only, minus some. The sample yields about 60,000 clones, around 46% seen once. The material sequenced was CD8+ T cells sorted from blood, taken at roughly week 36, from a patient treated with tofacitinib. These receptor sequences come from a human donor with alopecia areata. Each CDR3 is given with its conserved first and last residue. The D gene is left open where the match is weak. Size is stated for part of the rows, as once, few or many counts, or as a class when the clone is expanded.

d_gene: .; v_gene: TRBV5-1; j_gene: TRBJ2-1; abundance: few; CDR3aa: CASSLAGGRNEQFF; CDR3nt: TGCGCCAGCAGCTTGGCCGGAGGGAGGAATGAGCAGTTCTTC
d_gene: TRBD1; v_gene: TRBV4-1; j_gene: TRBJ2-3; abundance: .; CDR3aa: CASSPRTQGAEDTQYF; CDR3nt: TGCGCCAGCAGCCCCCGGACGCAGGGGGCGGAAGATACGCAGTATTTT
d_gene: .; v_gene: TRBV5-1; j_gene: TRBJ2-5; abundance: once; CDR3aa: CASSLAGGSGGPQETQYF; CDR3nt: TGCGCCAGCAGCTTGGCTGGGGGGAGCGGAGGCCCTCAAGAGACCCAGTACTTC
d_gene: TRBD2; v_gene: TRBV29-1; j_gene: TRBJ2-1; abundance: .; CDR3aa: CSVEGALAGYYNEQFF; CDR3nt: TGCAGCGTTGAGGGTGCACTAGCGGGATATTACAATGAGCAGTTCTTC
d_gene: .; v_gene: TRBV7-9; j_gene: TRBJ2-7; abundance: .; CDR3aa: CASSLSVDWYEQYF; CDR3nt: TGTGCCAGCAGCTTATCGGTTGACTGGTACGAGCAGTACTTC
d_gene: TRBD2; v_gene: TRBV6-1; j_gene: TRBJ2-3; abundance: .; CDR3aa: CASRAGGDADTQYF; CDR3nt: TGTGCCAGCAGAGCGGGAGGGGACGCAGATACGCAGTATTTT
d_gene: TRBD1; v_gene: TRBV4-3; j_gene: TRBJ2-2; abundance: .; CDR3aa: CASHPLGTGGTGELFF; CDR3nt: TGCGCCAGCCACCCCCTAGGGACAGGGGGCACCGGGGAGCTGTTTTTT
d_gene: TRBD2; v_gene: TRBV30; j_gene: TRBJ2-7; abundance: .; CDR3aa: CAWSVASGNYEQYF; CDR3nt: TGTGCCTGGAGTGTGGCTAGCGGGAACTACGAGCAGTACTTC
d_gene: TRBD2; v_gene: TRBV29-1; j_gene: TRBJ2-3; abundance: .; CDR3aa: CSVEGLAGVTDTQYF; CDR3nt: TGCAGCGTTGAAGGGCTAGCGGGAGTTACAGATACGCAGTATTTT
d_gene: .; v_gene: TRBV27; j_gene: TRBJ2-5; abundance: .; CDR3aa: CASSSRLHPETQYF; CDR3nt: TGTGCCAGCAGTTCCCGCCTCCACCCAGAGACCCAGTACTTC
d_gene: .; v_gene: TRBV6-6; j_gene: TRBJ1-1; abundance: many; CDR3aa: CASSYLTLNTEAFF; CDR3nt: TGTGCCAGCAGTTACTTAACCCTGAACACTGAAGCTTTCTTT
d_gene: .; v_gene: TRBV4-3; j_gene: TRBJ2-3; abundance: .; CDR3aa: CASSASWDSKIDTQYF; CDR3nt: TGCGCCAGCAGCGCTTCCTGGGATAGTAAGATAGATACGCAGTATTTT
d_gene: TRBD2; v_gene: TRBV4-1; j_gene: TRBJ2-7; abundance: .; CDR3aa: CASSQVGLASEQYF; CDR3nt: TGCGCCAGCAGCCAAGTAGGACTAGCGTCCGAGCAGTACTTC
d_gene: TRBD2; v_gene: TRBV5-1; j_gene: TRBJ2-3; abundance: once; CDR3aa: CASSLGGRESTDTQYF; CDR3nt: TGCGCCAGCAGCTTAGGCGGGAGAGAGAGCACAGATACGCAGTATTTT
d_gene: TRBD1; v_gene: TRBV27; j_gene: TRBJ2-5; abundance: .; CDR3aa: CASSLTGATKETQYF; CDR3nt: TGTGCCAGCAGTCTGACAGGGGCCACCAAAGAGACCCAGTACTTC
d_gene: TRBD1; v_gene: TRBV7-9; j_gene: TRBJ2-7; abundance: few; CDR3aa: CASSGPGQGFYEQYF; CDR3nt: TGTGCCAGCAGCGGACCGGGACAGGGGTTCTACGAGCAGTACTTC
d_gene: .; v_gene: TRBV29-1; j_gene: TRBJ1-2; abundance: few; CDR3aa: CSVTGLTEAGYTF; CDR3nt: TGCAGCGTTACGGGACTCACGGAGGCTGGCTACACCTTC
d_gene: .; v_gene: TRBV7-9; j_gene: TRBJ2-7; abundance: .; CDR3aa: CASSPNRGAEQYF; CDR3nt: TGTGCCAGCAGCCCAAACCGGGGTGCCGAGCAGTACTTC
d_gene: TRBD1; v_gene: TRBV27; j_gene: TRBJ1-2; abundance: .; CDR3aa: CASSYRGRGGYTF; CDR3nt: TGTGCCAGCAGTTACAGGGGGCGCGGAGGCTACACCTTC
d_gene: TRBD1; v_gene: TRBV11-1; j_gene: TRBJ2-4; abundance: .; CDR3aa: CASSYNDGTAGTKNIQYF; CDR3nt: TGTGCCAGCAGCTACAACGATGGGACAGCCGGAACCAAAAACATTCAGTACTTC